This T cell receptor beta chain was captured in a study of blood T cells in healthy people across ages. It was with a sample-barcoded 5' primer and a J-beta primer mix that a second PCR of roughly 7 to 12 cycles was run. TCRdb fed the 5' RACE reads into MiXCR, producing one record per CDR3 protein. The sample includes 700,000 or so distinct CDR3 sequences, about a fifth of them seen just once. Germline CDR1 is SQVTM and CDR2 is ANQGSEA. Between the trimmed V and J ends, which lost 4 bases and 1 base, there was a span of 10 bases. The CDR3 is 13 residues long. This clonotype originated in a man aged 65 to 85 in good health. The genes are TRBV29-1 and TRBJ2-5; D call uncertain. The sequenced material came from blood. The CDR3 loop is CSVATNFQETQYF. CDR3 sequence (DNA): TGCAGCGTTGCTACAAATTTCCAAGAGACCCAGTACTTC.